These T cell receptor beta chains were read from a single sample in a study of patients and donors after allogeneic stem cell transplantation. TCRdb recomputed calls from the RT-PCR reads with MiXCR, one row per CDR3 protein. The sample gives some 87,000 distinct CDR3 sequences, roughly 43% of which show up once; about 64% is in the top ten. The sample comprised blood, either unsorted or a sorted T cell fraction (not recorded which). All receptors derive from a human donor who was either an allogeneic HSCT recipient or a stem cell or donor lymphocyte infusion donor (not recorded which). It is not recorded whose cells these are; they may come from a transplant donor. Each CDR3 is given without its conserved first and last residue.

J gene: TRBJ1-3; CDR3 length: 14; V gene: TRBV25-1; CDR3 protein: ASSEHGASSGNTIY
J gene: TRBJ1-1; CDR3 length: 11; V gene: TRBV20-1; CDR3 protein: SAREFLVTEAF
J gene: TRBJ1-5; CDR3 length: 12; V gene: TRBV20-1; CDR3 protein: SARRWDSNQPQH
J gene: TRBJ1-2; CDR3 length: 13; V gene: TRBV5-1; CDR3 protein: ASSLAGAENYGYT
J gene: TRBJ1-6; CDR3 length: 12; V gene: TRBV28; CDR3 protein: ASRAGGLNSPLH
J gene: TRBJ1-2; CDR3 length: 11; V gene: TRBV10-3; CDR3 protein: AASKGQDYGYT
J gene: TRBJ1-2; CDR3 length: 11; V gene: TRBV7-2; CDR3 protein: ASRASGSYGYT
J gene: TRBJ1-2; CDR3 length: 12; V gene: TRBV7-9; CDR3 protein: ASSLEGRNYGYT
J gene: TRBJ1-1; CDR3 length: 11; V gene: TRBV27; CDR3 protein: ASTSDIGTEAF
J gene: TRBJ2-7; CDR3 length: 12; V gene: TRBV6-2/TRBV6-3; CDR3 protein: ASHLGARGYEQY
J gene: TRBJ1-1; CDR3 length: 10; V gene: TRBV5-1; CDR3 protein: ASIGVNTEAF
J gene: TRBJ1-1; CDR3 length: 10; V gene: TRBV7-9; CDR3 protein: ASSLALKEAF
J gene: TRBJ1-2; CDR3 length: 14; V gene: TRBV14; CDR3 protein: ASSQENNRGLYGYT
J gene: TRBJ1-5; CDR3 length: 12; V gene: TRBV6-6; CDR3 protein: ASKQGVSNQPQH
J gene: TRBJ1-1; CDR3 length: 12; V gene: TRBV12-3/TRBV12-4; CDR3 protein: ASSLAGMNTEAF
J gene: TRBJ1-1; CDR3 length: 11; V gene: TRBV5-1; CDR3 protein: ASSLAKVEMAF
J gene: TRBJ1-2; CDR3 length: 12; V gene: TRBV4-1; CDR3 protein: ASSQADPFYGYT
J gene: TRBJ1-4; CDR3 length: 13; V gene: TRBV20-1; CDR3 protein: SAREPTESNEKLF
J gene: TRBJ1-6; CDR3 length: 12; V gene: TRBV6-5; CDR3 protein: ASSYGHRNSPLH
J gene: TRBJ2-3; CDR3 length: 12; V gene: TRBV29-1; CDR3 protein: SVETGYYTDTQY
J gene: TRBJ2-7; CDR3 length: 11; V gene: TRBV5-5; CDR3 protein: ASSLGGFDEQY
J gene: TRBJ2-7; CDR3 length: 11; V gene: TRBV15; CDR3 protein: ATSRSTRYEQY
J gene: TRBJ1-2; CDR3 length: 18; V gene: TRBV6-2/TRBV6-3; CDR3 protein: ASSYSIRRRRQNSNYGYT
J gene: TRBJ1-3; CDR3 length: 15; V gene: TRBV9; CDR3 protein: ASSVGPGLGVGNTIY
J gene: TRBJ1-6; CDR3 length: 13; V gene: TRBV5-5; CDR3 protein: ASSWGGHYNSPLH
J gene: TRBJ2-5; CDR3 length: 11; V gene: TRBV29-1; CDR3 protein: SVGRQGAETQY
J gene: TRBJ2-2; CDR3 length: 13; V gene: TRBV20-1; CDR3 protein: SARSSSGSKGELF
J gene: TRBJ1-1; CDR3 length: 16; V gene: TRBV4-3; CDR3 protein: ASSQDQEGLRMNTEAF
J gene: TRBJ1-2; CDR3 length: 10; V gene: TRBV27; CDR3 protein: ASSLGGHGYT
J gene: TRBJ1-1; CDR3 length: 13; V gene: TRBV6-5; CDR3 protein: ASSPEDGWDTEAF
J gene: TRBJ2-6; CDR3 length: 12; V gene: TRBV6-5; CDR3 protein: ASKKVSGANVLT
J gene: TRBJ2-1; CDR3 length: 13; V gene: TRBV5-1; CDR3 protein: ASGLTGVGYNEQF
J gene: TRBJ2-5; CDR3 length: 13; V gene: TRBV7-8; CDR3 protein: ASSFNNNLLETQY
J gene: TRBJ1-1; CDR3 length: 16; V gene: TRBV11-2; CDR3 protein: ASSRAGSTGTWNTEAF
J gene: TRBJ1-4; CDR3 length: 11; V gene: TRBV7-7; CDR3 protein: ASSLGLGEKLF
J gene: TRBJ1-4; CDR3 length: 14; V gene: TRBV28; CDR3 protein: ASSPSDTRANEKLF
J gene: TRBJ2-1; CDR3 length: 14; V gene: TRBV18; CDR3 protein: ASSPRTAGRYNEQF
J gene: TRBJ1-1; CDR3 length: 11; V gene: TRBV5-1; CDR3 protein: ASTLSGTAEAF
J gene: TRBJ1-5; CDR3 length: 16; V gene: TRBV2; CDR3 protein: ASSEWGTTGYSNQPQH
J gene: TRBJ2-3; CDR3 length: 15; V gene: TRBV7-2; CDR3 protein: ASSPRAYAKGTDTQY
J gene: TRBJ1-3; CDR3 length: 13; V gene: TRBV6-5; CDR3 protein: ASSYEAGGGNTIY
J gene: TRBJ2-3; CDR3 length: 13; V gene: TRBV3-1; CDR3 protein: ASSQDPSGRASQY
J gene: TRBJ1-1; CDR3 length: 12; V gene: TRBV12-3/TRBV12-4; CDR3 protein: ASSSGGMNTEAF
J gene: TRBJ1-2; CDR3 length: 10; V gene: TRBV5-5; CDR3 protein: ASSLRNYGYT
J gene: TRBJ2-3; CDR3 length: 14; V gene: TRBV7-9; CDR3 protein: ASSPSRGLFTDTQY
J gene: TRBJ1-2; CDR3 length: 14; V gene: TRBV6-6; CDR3 protein: ASSPEGPGGRYGYT
J gene: TRBJ1-1; CDR3 length: 9; V gene: TRBV29-1; CDR3 protein: SAGYRERAF
J gene: TRBJ1-1; CDR3 length: 9; V gene: TRBV28; CDR3 protein: ASTINTEAF
J gene: TRBJ2-1; CDR3 length: 12; V gene: TRBV24-1; CDR3 protein: ATSAGNSFYEQF